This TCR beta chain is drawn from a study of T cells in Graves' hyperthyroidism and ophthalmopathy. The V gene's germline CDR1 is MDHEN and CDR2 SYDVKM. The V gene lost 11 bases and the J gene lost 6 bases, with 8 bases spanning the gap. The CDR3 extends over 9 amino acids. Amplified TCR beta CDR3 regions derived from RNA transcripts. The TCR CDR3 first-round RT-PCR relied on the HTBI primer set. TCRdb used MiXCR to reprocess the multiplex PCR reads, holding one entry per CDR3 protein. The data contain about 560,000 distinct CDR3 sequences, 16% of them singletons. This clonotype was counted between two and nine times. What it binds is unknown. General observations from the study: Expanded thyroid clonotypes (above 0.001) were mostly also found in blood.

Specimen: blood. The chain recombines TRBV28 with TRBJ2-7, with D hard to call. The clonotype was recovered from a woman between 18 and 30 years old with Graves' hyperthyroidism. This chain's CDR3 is CASGGEQYF. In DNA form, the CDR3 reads TGTGCCTCCGGCGGCGAGCAGTACTTC.